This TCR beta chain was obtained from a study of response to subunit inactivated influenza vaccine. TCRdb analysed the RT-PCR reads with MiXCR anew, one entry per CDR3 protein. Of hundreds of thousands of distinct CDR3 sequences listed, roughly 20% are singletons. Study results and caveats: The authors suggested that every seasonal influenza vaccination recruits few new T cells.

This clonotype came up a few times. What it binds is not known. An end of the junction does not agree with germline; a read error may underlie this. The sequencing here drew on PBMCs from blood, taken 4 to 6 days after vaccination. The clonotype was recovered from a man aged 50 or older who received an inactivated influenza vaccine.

The CDR3 nucleotides read TGTGCCAGCAGCTTAGTTACGACCGGGACGGAAGCTTTT. Translation gives CASSLVTTGTEAF. J is TRBJ1-3 and V is TRBV11-2; D perhaps matches TRBD1 (5 bases). Germline V CDR1 and CDR2: SGHAT, FQNNGV. The CDR3 length is 13 residues.